This TCR beta chain was captured in a study of T cell changes during pregnancy in multiple sclerosis. Germline trimming cut 3 bases from V and 0 bases from J; bases unmatched to any gene: 14. The germline V gene has CDR1 SGDLS and CDR2 YYNGEE. The CDR3 totals 19 residues. Profiled with immunoSEQ multiplex PCR; TCRdb holds only in-frame clones, not every one. Here the sample spans 20,000 to 25,000 clones, 70% to 90% being singletons. The sample was CD8+ T cells from peripheral blood mononuclear cells, taken in the second trimester of pregnancy. The V and J genes are TRBV9 and TRBJ1-5; TRBD1 matches 8 bases. The receptor was derived from a female donor in good health, enrolled as a control in a pregnancy study. For the CDR3, the DNA is TGTGCCAGCAGCGAATTAAACCTGGACAGGGTGAATAGCAATCAGCCCCAGCATTTT. Its protein product is CASSELNLDRVNSNQPQHF.